This TCR beta chain was sequenced for a study of T cell changes during pregnancy in multiple sclerosis. The CDR3 runs 15 residues. V was cut by 6 bases and J by 4 bases, with 18 bases left in between. CDR1 and CDR2 (germline): MNHEY, SVGAGI. Data came from immunoSEQ multiplex PCR; TCRdb stores just in-frame clones and leaves some out. The table shows approximately 99,000 clones, with approximately 95% occurring only once. The clonotype originates from a female donor with multiple sclerosis, enrolled in a pregnancy study. The rearrangement links TRBV6-5 to TRBJ1-2, with TRBD1 as a possible D gene (6 bases). Sample: peripheral blood, taken after pregnancy. The CDR3 nucleotides are TGTGCCAGCAGACCGGGCACAGGGCTACGCTATGGCTACACCTTC. Its protein is CASRPGTGLRYGYTF.